This T cell receptor (beta chain) was observed in a study of T cells in Graves' hyperthyroidism and ophthalmopathy. General observations from the study: In the blood, most expanded thyroid clonotypes above 0.001 appeared as well.

Amplification of TCR beta CDR3 regions used RNA as the template. HTBI primers were the set used in a first-round RT-PCR of the TCR CDR3. TCRdb itself ran the multiplex PCR reads through MiXCR, one entry per CDR3 protein. The table lists about 710,000 distinct CDR3 sequences, around 15% of them singletons. The hyperthyroidism was newly diagnosed and had lasted under 2 months; the patients were aged 18 to 65. This clonotype occurred many times. What it binds is unknown. Germline V CDR1 and CDR2: SGHAT, FQDESV (reference sequence). V dropped 2 bases and J dropped 0 bases, with 11 bases sitting between them. There are 15 residues in the CDR3.

The chain recombines TRBV11-1 with TRBJ2-7, with D perhaps TRBD1 (6 bases). Material for sequencing was blood. The TCR sequence derives from a young man with Graves' hyperthyroidism. The CDR3 nucleotides are TGTGCCAGCAGCTTAATTGGGGACACCTCCTACGAGCAGTACTTC. This sequence encodes CASSLIGDTSYEQYF.